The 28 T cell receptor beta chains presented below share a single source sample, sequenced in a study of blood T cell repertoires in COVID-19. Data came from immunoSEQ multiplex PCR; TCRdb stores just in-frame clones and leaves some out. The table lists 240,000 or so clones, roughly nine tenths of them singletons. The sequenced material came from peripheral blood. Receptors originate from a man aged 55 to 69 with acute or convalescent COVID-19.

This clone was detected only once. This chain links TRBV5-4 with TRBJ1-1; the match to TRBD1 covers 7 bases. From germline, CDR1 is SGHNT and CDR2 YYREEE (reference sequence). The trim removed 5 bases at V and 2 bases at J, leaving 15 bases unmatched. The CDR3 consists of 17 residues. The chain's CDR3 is CASRNLPRTGLNTEAFF. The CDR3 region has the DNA TGTGCCAGCAGAAATTTACCACGGACAGGACTAAACACTGAAGCTTTCTTT. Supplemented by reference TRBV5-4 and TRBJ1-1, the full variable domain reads ETGVTQSPTHLIKTRGQQVTLRCSSQSGHNTVSWYQQALGQGPQFIFQYYREEENGRGNFPPRFSGLQFPNYSSELNVNALELDDSALYLCASRNLPRTGLNTEAFFGQGTRLTVV.

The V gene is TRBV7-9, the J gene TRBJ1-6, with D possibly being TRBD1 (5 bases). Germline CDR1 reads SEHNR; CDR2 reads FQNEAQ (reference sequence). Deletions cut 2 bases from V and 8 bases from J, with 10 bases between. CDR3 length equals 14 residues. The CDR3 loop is CASSLTDTYSPLHF. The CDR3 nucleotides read TGTGCCAGCAGCTTAACGGACACCTATTCACCCCTCCACTTT.

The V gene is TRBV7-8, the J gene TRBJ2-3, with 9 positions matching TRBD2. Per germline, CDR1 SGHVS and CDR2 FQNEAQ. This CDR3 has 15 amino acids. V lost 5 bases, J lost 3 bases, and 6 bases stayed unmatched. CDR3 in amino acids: CASSLDSGRTDTQYF. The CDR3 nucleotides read TGTGCCAGCAGCCTCGATAGCGGGAGAACAGATACGCAGTATTTT.

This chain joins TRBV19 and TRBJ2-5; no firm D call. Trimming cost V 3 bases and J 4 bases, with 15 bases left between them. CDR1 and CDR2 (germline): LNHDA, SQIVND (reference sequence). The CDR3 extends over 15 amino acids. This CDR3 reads CASSMVGIGSETQYF. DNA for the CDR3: TGTGCCAGTAGTATGGTGGGCATTGGGTCAGAGACCCAGTACTTC.

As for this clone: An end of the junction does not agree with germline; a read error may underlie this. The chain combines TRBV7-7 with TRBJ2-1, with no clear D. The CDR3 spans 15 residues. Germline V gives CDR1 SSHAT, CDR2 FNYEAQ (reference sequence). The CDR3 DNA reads TGTGCTAGCAGCTTAAATACAGACTCCTACAATGAGCAGTTCTTC. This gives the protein CASSLNTDSYNEQFF.

CDR3 region: CATKSGRAERETQYF. The CDR3 DNA sequence: TGTGCCACCAAGAGCGGGAGGGCCGAGAGGGAGACCCAGTACTTC. This chain uses TRBV15 with TRBJ2-5, with 10 bases fitting TRBD2. The trim removed 7 bases at V and 5 bases at J, leaving 10 bases unmatched. CDR1 and CDR2 (germline): LNHNV, YYDKDF (reference sequence). This CDR3 is built from 15 residues. Complete variable domain (other parts from reference TRBV15 and TRBJ2-5): DAMVIQNPRYQVTQFGKPVTLSCSQTLNHNVMYWYQQKSSQAPKLLFHYYDKDFNNEADTPDNFQSRRPNTSFCFLDIRSPGLGDTAMYLCATKSGRAERETQYFGPGTRLLVL.

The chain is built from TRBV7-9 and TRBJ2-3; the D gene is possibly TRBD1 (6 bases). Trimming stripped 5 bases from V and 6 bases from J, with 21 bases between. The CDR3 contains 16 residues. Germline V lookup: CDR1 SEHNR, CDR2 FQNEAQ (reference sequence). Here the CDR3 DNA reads TGTGCCAGCAGCCGAGCAGGGGCAGGGTTAACGGATACGCAGTATTTT. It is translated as CASSRAGAGLTDTQYF.

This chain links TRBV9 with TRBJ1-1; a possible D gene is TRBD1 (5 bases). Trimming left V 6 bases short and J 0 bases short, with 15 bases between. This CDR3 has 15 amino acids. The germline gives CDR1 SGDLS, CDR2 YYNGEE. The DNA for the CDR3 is TGTGCCAGCACCTGGGGGAGGTCCATGAACACTGAAGCTTTCTTT. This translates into CASTWGRSMNTEAFF.

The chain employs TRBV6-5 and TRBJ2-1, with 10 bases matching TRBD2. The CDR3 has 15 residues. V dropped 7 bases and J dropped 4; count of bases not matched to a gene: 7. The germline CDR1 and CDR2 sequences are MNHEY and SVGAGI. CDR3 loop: CASIPGAGGYNEQFF. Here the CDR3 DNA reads TGTGCCAGCATCCCCGGAGCGGGAGGGTACAATGAGCAGTTCTTC.

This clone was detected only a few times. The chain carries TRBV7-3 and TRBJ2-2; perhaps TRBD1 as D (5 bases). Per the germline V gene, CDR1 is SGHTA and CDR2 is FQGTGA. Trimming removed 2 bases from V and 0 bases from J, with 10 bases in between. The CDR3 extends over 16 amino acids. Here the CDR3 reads CASSLDTGANTGELFF. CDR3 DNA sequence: TGTGCCAGCAGCTTAGATACAGGAGCGAACACCGGGGAGCTGTTTTTT.

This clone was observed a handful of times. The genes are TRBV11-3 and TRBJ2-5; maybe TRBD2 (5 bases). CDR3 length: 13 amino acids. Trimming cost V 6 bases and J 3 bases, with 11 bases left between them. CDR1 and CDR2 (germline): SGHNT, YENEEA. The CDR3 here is CASRRDYKETQYF. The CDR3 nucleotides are TGTGCCAGCAGACGGGATTACAAAGAGACCCAGTACTTC. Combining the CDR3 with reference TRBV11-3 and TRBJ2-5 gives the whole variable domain EAGVVQSPRYKIIEKKQPVAFWCNPISGHNTLYWYLQNLGQGPELLIRYENEEAVDDSQLPKDRFSAERLKGVDSTLKIQPAELGDSAVYLCASRRDYKETQYFGPGTRLLVL.

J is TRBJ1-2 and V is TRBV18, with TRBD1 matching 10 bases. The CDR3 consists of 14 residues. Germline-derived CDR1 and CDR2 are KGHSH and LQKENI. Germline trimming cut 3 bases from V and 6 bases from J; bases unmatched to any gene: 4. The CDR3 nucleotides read TGTGCCAGCTCACCGTCGGACAGGGGGAATGGCTACACCTTC. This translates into CASSPSDRGNGYTF.

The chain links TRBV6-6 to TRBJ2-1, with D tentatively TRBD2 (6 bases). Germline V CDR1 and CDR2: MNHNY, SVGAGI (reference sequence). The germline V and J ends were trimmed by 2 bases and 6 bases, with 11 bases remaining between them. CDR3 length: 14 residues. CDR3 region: CASSYERVLNEQFF. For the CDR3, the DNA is TGTGCCAGCAGTTACGAGCGGGTACTCAATGAGCAGTTCTTC.

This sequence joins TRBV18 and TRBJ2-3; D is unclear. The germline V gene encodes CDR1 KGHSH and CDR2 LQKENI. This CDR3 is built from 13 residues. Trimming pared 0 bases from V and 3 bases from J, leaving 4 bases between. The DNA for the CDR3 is TGTGCCAGCTCACCACCCGGGACAGATACGCAGTATTTT. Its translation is CASSPPGTDTQYF.

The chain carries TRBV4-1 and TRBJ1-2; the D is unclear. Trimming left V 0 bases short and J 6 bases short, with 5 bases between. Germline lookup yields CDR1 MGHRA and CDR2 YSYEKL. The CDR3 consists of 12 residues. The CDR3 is CASSQERDGYTF. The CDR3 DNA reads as TGCGCCAGCAGCCAAGAGAGGGATGGCTACACCTTC.

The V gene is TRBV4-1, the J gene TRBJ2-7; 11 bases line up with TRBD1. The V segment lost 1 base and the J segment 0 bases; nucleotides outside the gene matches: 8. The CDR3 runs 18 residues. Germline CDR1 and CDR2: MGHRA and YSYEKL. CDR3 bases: TGCGCCAGCAGCCAAGCCTGGACAGGGGGCATGAGCTCCTACGAGCAGTACTTC. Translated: CASSQAWTGGMSSYEQYF.

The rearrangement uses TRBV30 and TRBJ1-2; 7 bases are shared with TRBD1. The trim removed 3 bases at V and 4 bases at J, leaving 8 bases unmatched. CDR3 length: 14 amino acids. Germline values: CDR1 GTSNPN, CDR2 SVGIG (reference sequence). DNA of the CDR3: TGTGCCTGGAGGGGGGTCGACAGGGCCTATGGCTACACCTTC. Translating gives CAWRGVDRAYGYTF.

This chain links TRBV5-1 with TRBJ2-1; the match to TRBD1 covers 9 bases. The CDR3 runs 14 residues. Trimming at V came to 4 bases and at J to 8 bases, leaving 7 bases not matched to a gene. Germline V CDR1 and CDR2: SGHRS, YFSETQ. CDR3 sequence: CASSPGQGFDEQFF. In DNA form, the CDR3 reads TGCGCCAGCAGCCCCGGACAGGGGTTCGATGAGCAGTTCTTC.

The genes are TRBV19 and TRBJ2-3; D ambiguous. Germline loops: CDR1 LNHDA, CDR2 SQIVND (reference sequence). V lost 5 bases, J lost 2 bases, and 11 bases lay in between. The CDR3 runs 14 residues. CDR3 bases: TGTGCCAGTAGTCCCCAGTATTCCACAGATACGCAGTATTTT. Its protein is CASSPQYSTDTQYF.

In DNA, the CDR3 is TGTGCCAGCAGTCGGATCACAGGCAATGAGCAGTTCTTC. Translating it yields CASSRITGNEQFF. The chain uses TRBV12-3 or TRBV12-4 and TRBJ2-1, with D maybe TRBD1 (5 bases). With 5 bases removed from V and 6 bases from J, the gap between germline ends came to 11 bases. The CDR3 spans 13 residues.

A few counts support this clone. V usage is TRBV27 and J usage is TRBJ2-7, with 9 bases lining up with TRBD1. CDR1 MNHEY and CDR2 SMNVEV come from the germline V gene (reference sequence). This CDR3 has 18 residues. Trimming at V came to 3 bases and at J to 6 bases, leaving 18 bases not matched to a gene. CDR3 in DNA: TGTGCCAGCAGTTTGGTCGGGACAGGGCGGCGGGAGAGCTCCGAGCAGTACTTC. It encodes CASSLVGTGRRESSEQYF.

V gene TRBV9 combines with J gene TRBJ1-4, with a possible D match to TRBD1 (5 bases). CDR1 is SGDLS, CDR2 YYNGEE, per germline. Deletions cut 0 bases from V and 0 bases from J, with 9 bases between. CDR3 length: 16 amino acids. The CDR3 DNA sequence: TGTGCCAGCAGCGTAGACAGGACGTCAACTAATGAAAAACTGTTTTTT. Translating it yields CASSVDRTSTNEKLFF.

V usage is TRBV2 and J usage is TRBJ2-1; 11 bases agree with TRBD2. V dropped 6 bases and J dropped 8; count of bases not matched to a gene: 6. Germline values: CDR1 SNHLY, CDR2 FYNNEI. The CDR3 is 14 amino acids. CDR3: CASRALAGVDEQFF. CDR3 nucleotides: TGTGCCAGCAGGGCACTAGCGGGAGTCGATGAGCAGTTCTTC.

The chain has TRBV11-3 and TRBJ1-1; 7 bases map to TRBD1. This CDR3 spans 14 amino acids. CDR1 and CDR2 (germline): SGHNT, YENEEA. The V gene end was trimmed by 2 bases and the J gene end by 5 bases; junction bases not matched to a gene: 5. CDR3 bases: TGTGCCAGCAGCTTACACGACAGGGAAACTGAAGCTTTCTTT. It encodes CASSLHDRETEAFF.

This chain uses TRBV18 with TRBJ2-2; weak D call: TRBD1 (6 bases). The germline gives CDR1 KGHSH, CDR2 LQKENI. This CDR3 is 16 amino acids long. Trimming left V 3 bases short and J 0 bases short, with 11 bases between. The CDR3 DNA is TGTGCCAGCTCACCGTCAGGGGCCGCGAACACCGGGGAGCTGTTTTTT. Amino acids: CASSPSGAANTGELFF.

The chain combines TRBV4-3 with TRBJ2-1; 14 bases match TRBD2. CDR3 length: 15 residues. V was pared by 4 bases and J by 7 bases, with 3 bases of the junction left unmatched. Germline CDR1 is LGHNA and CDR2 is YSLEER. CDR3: CASSPGTSGRNEQFF. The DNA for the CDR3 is TGCGCCAGCAGCCCAGGGACTAGCGGGAGAAATGAGCAGTTCTTC.

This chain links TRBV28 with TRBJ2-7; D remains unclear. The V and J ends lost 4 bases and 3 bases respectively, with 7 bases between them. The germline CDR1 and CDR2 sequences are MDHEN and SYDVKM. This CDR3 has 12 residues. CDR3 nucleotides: TGTGCCAGCAGTTCATACTACTACGAGCAGTACTTC. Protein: CASSSYYYEQYF.

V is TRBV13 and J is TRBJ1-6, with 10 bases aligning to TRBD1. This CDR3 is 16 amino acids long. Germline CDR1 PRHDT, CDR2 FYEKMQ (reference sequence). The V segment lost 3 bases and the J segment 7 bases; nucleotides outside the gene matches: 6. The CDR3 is CASSFVGTGANSPLHF. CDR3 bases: TGTGCCAGCAGCTTTGTTGGGACAGGGGCAAATTCACCCCTCCACTTT.